These 17 T cell receptor beta chains originate from one sample sequenced in a study of Tregs in tolerant kidney transplant recipients. TCRdb keeps only in-frame clones here, not all; method: immunoSEQ multiplex PCR. The data show about 77,000 clones, under 98% seen once. Sample: CD4+ T cells from blood, taken before the transplant. The receptor source for this set is a human donor who received a combined kidney and bone marrow transplant.

This chain links TRBV30 with TRBJ1-1; TRBD1 matches at 9 bases. The germline gives CDR1 GTSNPN, CDR2 SVGIG (reference sequence). J was trimmed by 0 bases and V by 3 bases; bases with no gene match: 11. CDR3 size: 17 residues. The chain's CDR3 is CAWRGRGDRALNTEAFF. CDR3 bases: TGTGCCTGGAGAGGGAGGGGGGACAGGGCCCTGAACACTGAAGCTTTCTTT.

The chain has TRBV7-2 and TRBJ2-1; 9 nucleotides match TRBD1. J lost 4 bases, V lost 5 bases, and 9 bases had no gene match. Germline CDR1 SGHTA, CDR2 FQGNSA. This CDR3 has 16 amino acids. For the CDR3, the DNA is TGTGCCAGCAGCACGTCGACAGGGGGAAGGTACAATGAGCAGTTCTTC. Protein product: CASSTSTGGRYNEQFF.

V and J are TRBV5-1 and TRBJ2-7; 10 nucleotides agree with TRBD1. The length of the CDR3 is 16 residues. Trimming cost V 4 bases and J 3 bases; bases outside gene matches: 10. Per the germline V gene, CDR1 is SGHRS and CDR2 is YFSETQ. The CDR3 loop is CASSGGDGTGVYEQYF. In DNA form, the CDR3 reads TGCGCCAGCAGCGGTGGTGATGGGACAGGGGTCTACGAGCAGTACTTC.

This clone showed up just once. The V and J genes are TRBV15 and TRBJ1-2; 8 nucleotides line up with TRBD1. CDR1 and CDR2 from the germline V gene are LNHNV and YYDKDF (reference sequence). The CDR3 totals 18 residues. V shed 0 bases and J 1 base; nucleotides not matched to a gene: 10. The CDR3, as DNA: TGTGCCACCAGCAGAGATCTCAGGACAGGGATATTTAACTATGGCTACACCTTC. This gives the protein CATSRDLRTGIFNYGYTF. Drawing the rest from reference TRBV15 and TRBJ1-2, the complete variable domain is DAMVIQNPRYQVTQFGKPVTLSCSQTLNHNVMYWYQQKSSQAPKLLFHYYDKDFNNEADTPDNFQSRRPNTSFCFLDIRSPGLGDTAMYLCATSRDLRTGIFNYGYTFGSGTRLTVV.

The chain couples TRBV5-1 to TRBJ1-4; a possible D gene is TRBD1 (6 bases). This CDR3 region has 16 residues. The germline V gene encodes CDR1 SGHRS and CDR2 YFSETQ. The ends were cut back, 1 base at V and 3 bases at J, with 13 bases in the middle. CDR3 sequence reads: CASSLTGGRSNEKLFF. CDR3 DNA: TGCGCCAGCAGCTTGACGGGGGGCAGATCTAATGAAAAACTGTTTTTT.

This chain connects TRBV14 to TRBJ1-2; D perhaps matches TRBD1 (5 bases). The CDR3 is 16 residues long. The germline V gene encodes CDR1 SGHDN and CDR2 FVKESK. The germline V and J ends were trimmed by 5 bases and 3 bases, with 19 bases remaining between them. Written as DNA, the CDR3 is TGTGCCAGCAGCTTCCAAGGGGCGGGGTGGGACTATGGCTACACCTTC. This codes for CASSFQGAGWDYGYTF.

The chain combines TRBV30 with TRBJ1-6; 10 positions match TRBD1. There are 13 residues in the CDR3. Germline V gene data show CDR1 as GTSNPN and CDR2 as SVGIG (reference sequence). The trim removed 4 bases at V and 10 bases at J, leaving 4 bases unmatched. Written as DNA, the CDR3 is TGTGCCTGGAAGGGGACAGGGGAATCACCCCTCCACTTT. Amino acids: CAWKGTGESPLHF. Using reference TRBV30 and TRBJ1-6 for the parts outside the CDR3, the full variable domain is SQTIHQWPATLVQPVGSPLSLECTVEGTSNPNLYWYRQAAGRGLQLLFYSVGIGQISSEVPQNLSASRPQDRQFILSSKKLLLSDSGFYLCAWKGTGESPLHFGNGTRLTVT.

This clone has only one observation. The chain joins TRBV13 to TRBJ2-3; tentatively, D is TRBD2 (7 bases). CDR1 and CDR2 (germline): PRHDT, FYEKMQ (reference sequence). V shed 4 bases and J shed 1 base, with 12 bases lying between them. The CDR3 extends over 15 amino acids. CDR3: CASSWRGRGTDTQYF. The CDR3 bases are TGTGCCAGCAGCTGGCGGGGGCGCGGCACAGATACGCAGTATTTT. Together with reference TRBV13 and TRBJ2-3, the CDR3 gives the full variable domain: AAGVIQSPRHLIKEKRETATLKCYPIPRHDTVYWYQQGPGQDPQFLISFYEKMQSDKGSIPDRFSAQQFSDYHSELNMSSLELGDSALYFCASSWRGRGTDTQYFGPGTRLTVL.

The chain joins TRBV14 to TRBJ2-7; 7 nucleotides align to TRBD1. The junction had 2 bases not matched to a gene; V was cut back by 2 bases and J by 1 base. The CDR3 length is 14 residues. Germline CDR1 and CDR2: SGHDN and FVKESK. The CDR3 nucleotides read TGTGCCAGCAGCCAAAAACAGGGGTCCTACGAGCAGTACTTC. Its protein product is CASSQKQGSYEQYF.

The J gene is TRBJ1-1, the V gene TRBV4-1, with D possibly being TRBD1 (6 bases). Trimming removed 4 bases from V and 1 base from J, with 10 bases in between. The germline gives CDR1 MGHRA, CDR2 YSYEKL. This CDR3 is built from 14 residues. Here the CDR3 DNA reads TGCGCCAGCAGCCTGGGACATGAGAACACTGAAGCTTTCTTT. Its translation is CASSLGHENTEAFF.

This chain joins TRBV19 and TRBJ1-5; weak D call: TRBD1 (6 bases). Germline V gene data show CDR1 as LNHDA and CDR2 as SQIVND (reference sequence). V lost 3 bases and J lost 3, with 12 bases in between. This CDR3 contains 15 residues. CDR3 DNA sequence: TGTGCCAGTAGTATGACAGGACAGCCCAATCAGCCCCAGCATTTT. Its protein is CASSMTGQPNQPQHF.

The V gene is TRBV27, the J gene TRBJ1-1; D is undetermined. CDR1 MNHEY and CDR2 SMNVEV come from the germline V gene (reference sequence). V dropped 3 bases and J dropped 0 bases, with 5 bases sitting between them. CDR3 length: 13 residues. This CDR3 reads CASSLSLNTEAFF. CDR3 bases: TGTGCCAGCAGTTTGAGCCTGAACACTGAAGCTTTCTTT.

The chain couples TRBV6-5 to TRBJ2-4, with TRBD1 identical over 8 bases. Trimming removed 2 bases from V and 7 bases from J; junction bases left unmatched: 7. The CDR3 is 15 amino acids. Germline-derived CDR1 and CDR2 are MNHEY and SVGAGI. Written as DNA, the CDR3 is TGTGCCAGCAGTTACGGGACAGGTCTGGGGAACATTCAGTACTTC. This codes for CASSYGTGLGNIQYF.

This chain uses TRBV25-1 with TRBJ1-5, with a tentative D call TRBD1 (5 bases). There are 14 residues in the CDR3. V gave up 3 bases and J gave up 1 base, with 7 bases separating them. CDR1 is MGHDK, CDR2 SYGVNS, per germline. CDR3 nucleotides: TGTGCCAGCAGTGATGCAGGGAGCAATCAGCCCCAGCATTTT. Protein product: CASSDAGSNQPQHF.

The genes are TRBV6-5 and TRBJ1-1; 7 bases match TRBD1. The V segment lost 6 bases and the J segment 8 bases; nucleotides outside the gene matches: 9. CDR1 MNHEY and CDR2 SVGAGI come from the germline V gene. The CDR3 totals 13 residues. CDR3 protein: CASRLGLDREAFF. In nucleotides, the CDR3 is TGTGCCAGCAGACTAGGGTTGGACAGGGAAGCTTTCTTT.

The chain combines TRBV11-1 with TRBJ2-2; TRBD1 matches at 8 bases. Looked up from germline, CDR1 is SGHAT and CDR2 is FQDESV (reference sequence). The CDR3 loop spans 15 amino acids. The ends lost 5 bases at V and 1 base at J; junction bases unmatched: 3. The CDR3 sequence: CASSRTGLNTGELFF. The CDR3 region has the DNA TGTGCCAGCAGCCGGACAGGGTTGAACACCGGGGAGCTGTTTTTT.

The chain is built from TRBV15 and TRBJ2-7; TRBD2 aligns across 10 bases. V lost 4 bases, J lost 8 bases, and 11 bases stayed unmatched. Per germline, CDR1 LNHNV and CDR2 YYDKDF (reference sequence). There are 15 residues in the CDR3. The CDR3 nucleotides are TGTGCCACCAGCACCCGATTAGCGGGAGGATCGAAGCAGTACTTC. Its protein is CATSTRLAGGSKQYF.